Below are 10 T cell receptor beta chains sequenced from a single sample in a study of T cell repertoires in cytomegalovirus infection. In TCRdb, the reads were re-called with MiXCR into one record per CDR3 protein. The table records approximately 700,000 distinct CDR3 sequences, under 40% of them present only once. The sample taken for sequencing was PBMCs. The receptors shown here come from a human donor in good health (CMV status not recorded). Some clones in this sample may be carry-over from other donors' samples.

J is TRBJ1-1 and V is TRBV10-3; unclear D gene. V lost 6 bases to trimming and J lost 5 bases, with 13 bases between them. The CDR3 sequence is 13 residues long. Looked up from germline, CDR1 is ENHRY and CDR2 is SYGVKD. As DNA, the CDR3 is TGTGCCATCAGAGAGGCGCCGGGTACTGAAGCTTTCTTT. It codes for CAIREAPGTEAFF.

This clonotype was counted a few times. Compared with germline, one end of the junction differs, possibly owing to a read error. V usage is TRBV7-2 and J usage is TRBJ2-3; unclear D gene. From germline, CDR1 is SGHTA and CDR2 FQGNSA. CDR3 size: 11 residues. CDR3 amino acids: CDSSLAHTHYF. Written as DNA, the CDR3 is TGTGACAGCAGCTTAGCTCATACGCATTATTTT.

This clonotype was seen a few times. The chain recombines TRBV24-1 with TRBJ2-2; no clear D. CDR3 length: 13 residues. The V gene's germline CDR1 is KGHDR and CDR2 SFDVKD. Between the trimmed V and J ends, which lost 5 bases and 5 bases, there was a span of 8 bases. The CDR3 here is CATSVPLTGELFF. Written as DNA, the CDR3 is TGTGCCACCAGTGTACCCTTGACCGGGGAGCTGTTTTTT.

In regard to this clonotype: At one end the junction does not follow the germline gene, possibly because of a read error. The CDR3 region is CASGLEGRGSAKNSQYF. The CDR3 DNA sequence: TGTGCCAGCGGCTTAGAGGGTAGGGGGAGTGCCAAAAACAGTCAGTACTTC. This sequence joins TRBV6-6 and TRBJ2-4; tentative D call: TRBD1 (6 bases). The length of the CDR3 is 17 residues. Germline loops: CDR1 MNHNY, CDR2 SVGAGI (reference sequence).

This clonotype was recorded only once. The DNA for the CDR3 is TGTGCCAGCAGTTGGAGACAGGGGGCTTCCTTTTCTGAAAAACTGTTTTTT. Its translation: CASSWRQGASFSEKLFF. The J gene is TRBJ1-4, the V gene TRBV28; 10 bases agree with TRBD1. Unmatched junction bases numbered 12, after V lost 4 bases and J lost 7 bases. CDR3 length: 17 residues. Per the germline V gene, CDR1 is MDHEN and CDR2 is SYDVKM.

This clonotype was recorded many times. The rearrangement links TRBV6-1 to TRBJ2-1, with 12 bases fitting TRBD1. V was clipped by 3 bases and J by 8 bases; unmatched bases: 2. This CDR3 contains 14 residues. Looked up from germline, CDR1 is MNHNS and CDR2 is SASEGT. The CDR3 here is CASSEGQGADEQFF. DNA for the CDR3: TGTGCCAGCAGTGAGGGACAGGGGGCCGATGAGCAGTTCTTC.

The rearrangement uses TRBV18 and TRBJ1-4; D not certain. The V and J ends lost 0 bases and 3 bases respectively, with 8 bases between them. CDR1 and CDR2 (germline): KGHSH, LQKENI. The CDR3 covers 15 residues. The CDR3 DNA is TGTGCCAGCTCACCACCGCGGGTCTCTAATGAAAAACTGTTTTTT. It yields the protein CASSPPRVSNEKLFF.

The DNA for the CDR3 is TGCAGCGCCAGGGACAACAACAATTACTACGAGCAGTACTTC. It translates to CSARDNNNYYEQYF. The chain links TRBV29-1 to TRBJ2-7; D perhaps matches TRBD1 (6 bases). V was pared by 7 bases and J by 3 bases, with 19 bases between. Looked up from germline, CDR1 is SQVTM and CDR2 is ANQGSEA. The CDR3 sequence is 14 residues long.

The V and J genes are TRBV11-2 and TRBJ2-1; TRBD1 agrees at 10 bases. The trim removed 4 bases at V and 3 bases at J, leaving 3 bases unmatched. This CDR3 is built from 15 residues. Germline CDR1 and CDR2: SGHAT and FQNNGV. The CDR3 DNA reads TGTGCCAGCAGCTCGACAGGGGGCTACTACAATGAGCAGTTCTTC. This codes for CASSSTGGYYNEQFF.

The V and J genes are TRBV7-6 and TRBJ2-5; D tentatively fits TRBD1 or TRBD2 (5 bases each). Trimming stripped 1 base from V and 5 bases from J, with 8 bases between. This CDR3 is 13 amino acids long. Germline V gene sequence: CDR1 SGHVS, CDR2 FNYEAQ. This CDR3 is CASSLDWGETQYF. The DNA for the CDR3 is TGTGCCAGCAGCTTAGATTGGGGGGAGACCCAGTACTTC.